The 25 T cell receptor beta chains below come from one sample, sequenced in a study of shared clonotypes between healthy human individuals. The assay was immunoSEQ multiplex PCR, and TCRdb's table has in-frame clones only and misses some. The sample holds a few million clones, roughly 92% seen once. Material for sequencing was naive CD4+ T cells sorted from blood. Specified subset: CD45RA+ positively selected. The receptors here all came from a young man in good health.

The table lists this clone with a count of one. The V gene is TRBV18, the J gene TRBJ2-1; TRBD1 is a possible D gene (6 bases). The germline V and J ends were trimmed by 2 bases and 3 bases, with 8 bases remaining between them. CDR1 and CDR2 from the germline V gene are KGHSH and LQKENI. This CDR3 spans 14 amino acids. The CDR3 nucleotides read TGTGCCAGCTCACCAGAGGACAGCTACAATGAGCAGTTCTTC. This translates into CASSPEDSYNEQFF.

This rearrangement joins TRBV28 to TRBJ1-5; a weak D match, TRBD1 (6 bases). The CDR3 extends over 15 amino acids. Trimming cost V 1 base and J 10 bases, with 17 bases left between them. The V gene's germline CDR1 is MDHEN and CDR2 SYDVKM. The CDR3 spells CASSLSGRGGRPQHF. For the CDR3, the DNA is TGTGCCAGCAGTTTATCCGGTCGGGGGGGCCGTCCCCAGCATTTT.

The chain is built from TRBV6-1 and TRBJ2-1; D gene unclear. The CDR3 is 13 amino acids. Looked up from germline, CDR1 is MNHNS and CDR2 is SASEGT. The V end lost 5 bases, the J end lost 12 bases, and 17 bases lay between the germline ends. CDR3: CASSYFSDIGQFF. In DNA form, the CDR3 reads TGTGCCAGCAGTTATTTCAGCGACATCGGGCAGTTCTTC.

The rearrangement joins TRBV5-8 to TRBJ2-2; D is undetermined. Germline V gene sequence: CDR1 SGHTS, CDR2 YDEGEE. Trimming stripped 3 bases from V and 1 base from J, with 10 bases between. CDR3 length equals 15 residues. Written as DNA, the CDR3 is TGTGCCAGCAGCTCTCTAGTACGGAACACCGGGGAGCTGTTTTTT. Protein product: CASSSLVRNTGELFF.

This rearrangement joins TRBV7-3 to TRBJ2-2; D call uncertain. The CDR3 spans 13 residues. V gave up 5 bases and J gave up 6 bases, with 10 bases separating them. Germline assignment: CDR1 SGHTA and CDR2 FQGTGA. Written as DNA, the CDR3 is TGTGCCAGCAGCCCACGGGTTTCCGGGGAGCTGTTTTTT. Translating it yields CASSPRVSGELFF.

The chain links TRBV15 to TRBJ2-4; D remains unclear. Per the germline V gene, CDR1 is LNHNV and CDR2 is YYDKDF (reference sequence). Trimming pared 1 base from V and 1 base from J, leaving 8 bases between. This CDR3 is built from 15 residues. CDR3 coding DNA: TGTGCCACCAGCAGAGGGACCGGCGCCAAAAACATTCAGTACTTC. Residues: CATSRGTGAKNIQYF.

This rearrangement joins TRBV12-2 to TRBJ1-3. TRBV12-2 is listed as a pseudogene. CDR3 length equals 21 residues. The CDR3 loop is CASRLALSPGAGSDAGNTIYF. The CDR3 DNA sequence: TGTGCAAGTCGCTTAGCGCTTTCGCCGGGGGCCGGCAGCGACGCTGGAAACACCATATATTTT.

As for this clone: Other nucleotide sequences from this sample produce the same CDR3. This chain uses TRBV28 with TRBJ1-5; maybe TRBD1 (5 bases). Germline CDR1 and CDR2: MDHEN and SYDVKM. V lost 3 bases and J lost 7, with 13 bases in between. The CDR3 has 14 residues. This CDR3 is CASSFGGFGQPQHF. DNA for the CDR3: TGTGCCAGCAGTTTTGGGGGATTCGGCCAGCCCCAGCATTTT.

The V and J genes are TRBV5-1 and TRBJ2-3; 8 nucleotides agree with TRBD2. The CDR3 extends over 16 amino acids. Trimming cost V 0 bases and J 0 bases; bases outside gene matches: 3. Germline CDR1 SGHRS, CDR2 YFSETQ. DNA for the CDR3: TGCGCCAGCAGCTTGGCCGGGAGGGGCAGCACAGATACGCAGTATTTT. Translated: CASSLAGRGSTDTQYF.

The CDR3, as DNA: TGTGCCAGCAGCTTAGTAGGGACAGCCTACAATGAGCAGTTCTTC. It translates to CASSLVGTAYNEQFF. The chain joins TRBV7-2 to TRBJ2-1; 7 bases match TRBD1. The germline CDR1 and CDR2 sequences are SGHTA and FQGNSA. There are 15 residues in the CDR3. V lost 1 base, J lost 2 bases, and 2 bases stayed unmatched.

This clone was observed a single time. Other DNA variants within this sample encode the same CDR3. The rearrangement uses TRBV18 and TRBJ2-7; TRBD1 matches 8 bases. V lost 6 bases and J lost 3; bases outside the gene matches: 7. The CDR3 has 14 residues. Germline CDR1 is KGHSH and CDR2 is LQKENI. This CDR3 reads CASSQGQGVYEQYF. For the CDR3, the DNA is TGTGCCAGCTCCCAAGGACAGGGAGTCTACGAGCAGTACTTC. The variable domain in full, with the rest retrieved from reference TRBV18 and TRBJ2-7, is NAGVMQNPRHLVRRRGQEARLRCSPMKGHSHVYWYRQLPEEGLKFMVYLQKENIIDESGMPKERFSAEFPKEGPSILRIQQVVRGDSAAYFCASSQGQGVYEQYFGPGTRLTVT.

The chain carries TRBV30 and TRBJ1-3; perhaps TRBD1 as D (6 bases). In germline, CDR1 is GTSNPN, CDR2 SVGIG (reference sequence). Deletions cut 2 bases from V and 0 bases from J, with 14 bases between. The CDR3 has 16 amino acids. CDR3 coding DNA: TGTGCCTGGAGTCTCCCGGGACACTACTCTGGAAACACCATATATTTT. It specifies CAWSLPGHYSGNTIYF.

For this clone: The sample contains more than one DNA sequence encoding this CDR3. The CDR3 reads CASSLGGSTGELFF. The CDR3 nucleotides are TGCGCCAGCAGCTTGGGCGGGAGCACCGGGGAGCTGTTTTTT. J is TRBJ2-2 and V is TRBV5-1; the match to TRBD2 covers 7 bases. With 0 bases clipped from V and 4 bases from J, the junction kept 0 bases outside the gene matches. Germline CDR1 SGHRS, CDR2 YFSETQ. The CDR3 totals 14 residues.

DNA of the CDR3: TGTGCCAGTACTAAGACGGTGACGAGGACTGAAGCTTTCTTT. This gives the protein CASTKTVTRTEAFF. J is TRBJ1-1 and V is TRBV19; D gene uncertain. Trimming removed 7 bases from V and 5 bases from J, with 17 bases in between. The CDR3 sequence is 14 residues long. Germline loops: CDR1 LNHDA, CDR2 SQIVND (reference sequence). The complete variable domain, with remaining parts taken from reference TRBV19 and TRBJ1-1, reads DGGITQSPKYLFRKEGQNVTLSCEQNLNHDAMYWYRQDPGQGLRLIYYSQIVNDFQKGDIAEGYSVSREKKESFPLTVTSAQKNPTAFYLCASTKTVTRTEAFFGQGTRLTVV.

This clone appeared a single time. The J gene is TRBJ2-3, the V gene TRBV13; D ambiguous. Germline-derived CDR1 and CDR2 are PRHDT and FYEKMQ (reference sequence). The CDR3 is 16 amino acids. Trimming removed 2 bases from V and 0 bases from J, with 12 bases in between. CDR3 in amino acids: CASSLYAQISTDTQYF. The CDR3 DNA reads TGTGCCAGCAGCTTATACGCTCAAATTAGCACAGATACGCAGTATTTT.

The gene calls are TRBV6-5 and TRBJ1-2; tentative D call: TRBD1 (6 bases). Between the trimmed V and J ends, which lost 7 bases and 4 bases, there was a span of 19 bases. The CDR3 runs to 15 residues. Germline lookup yields CDR1 MNHEY and CDR2 SVGAGI. In DNA, the CDR3 is TGTGCCAGCACCACCACCGGGGGCGCCGGCTATGGCTACACCTTC. Translated: CASTTTGGAGYGYTF.

V and J are TRBV29-1 and TRBJ2-2, with 8 bases matching TRBD1. Germline lookup yields CDR1 SQVTM and CDR2 ANQGSEA. This CDR3 is 14 amino acids long. Losses at the gene ends were 4 bases for V and 8 bases for J; bases not matched to a gene: 9. The CDR3 reads CSVGGGQAIGELFF. The CDR3 nucleotides are TGCAGCGTTGGAGGGGGACAGGCGATAGGGGAGCTGTTTTTT.

The V and J genes are TRBV5-5 and TRBJ1-1; 9 bases are shared with TRBD1. Trimming at V came to 0 bases and at J to 5 bases, leaving 5 bases not matched to a gene. The germline CDR1 and CDR2 sequences are SGHKS and YYEKEE (reference sequence). This CDR3 comprises 15 residues. The CDR3: CASSLVWTGETEAFF. The CDR3 DNA reads as TGTGCCAGCAGCTTGGTATGGACAGGGGAGACTGAAGCTTTCTTT. Full variable domain (remainder filled in from reference TRBV5-5 and TRBJ1-1): DAGVTQSPTHLIKTRGQQVTLRCSPISGHKSVSWYQQVLGQGPQFIFQYYEKEERGRGNFPDRFSARQFPNYSSELNVNALLLGDSALYLCASSLVWTGETEAFFGQGTRLTVV.

This chain uses TRBV7-9 with TRBJ2-3; possibly TRBD1 for D (5 bases). Germline-derived CDR1 and CDR2 are SEHNR and FQNEAQ (reference sequence). The CDR3 runs 14 residues. The V gene lost 10 bases and the J gene lost 5 bases, with 19 bases spanning the gap. CDR3 protein: CATRLGRILDTQYF. In nucleotides, the CDR3 is TGTGCCACCCGACTGGGGCGGATCCTAGATACGCAGTATTTT.

CDR3 DNA sequence: TGTGCCAGCAAGGGGGAATCCAACACTGAAGCTTTCTTT. Translation: CASKGESNTEAFF. The V call is TRBV27, the J call TRBJ1-1, with TRBD1 as a possible D gene (6 bases). The germline V gene encodes CDR1 MNHEY and CDR2 SMNVEV (reference sequence). V lost 7 bases to trimming and J lost 2 bases, with 11 bases between them. The CDR3 covers 13 residues.

A remark on this clone: In the same sample, other DNA sequences code for this CDR3. The chain employs TRBV5-6 and TRBJ2-7; 10 bases are a match to TRBD1. With 2 bases clipped from V and 6 bases from J, the junction kept 5 bases outside the gene matches. Germline V gene sequence: CDR1 SGHDT, CDR2 YYEEEE. This CDR3 contains 14 residues. CDR3 loop: CASSFGDRGSEQYF. CDR3 in DNA: TGTGCCAGCAGCTTCGGGGACAGGGGAAGCGAGCAGTACTTC.

J is TRBJ1-2 and V is TRBV28; D call uncertain. Looked up from germline, CDR1 is MDHEN and CDR2 is SYDVKM. V dropped 7 bases and J dropped 2 bases, with 8 bases sitting between them. The CDR3 runs 12 residues. For the CDR3, the DNA is TGTGCCAGCACGACGCTAAACTATGGCTACACCTTC. This codes for CASTTLNYGYTF.

The chain has TRBV19 and TRBJ1-3, with D tentatively TRBD1 (6 bases). Per germline, CDR1 LNHDA and CDR2 SQIVND (reference sequence). V shed 5 bases and J shed 0 bases, with 17 bases lying between them. The CDR3 spans 17 residues. CDR3 in DNA: TGTGCCAGTAGTGAAACGGGGGCGGCACTCTCTGGAAACACCATATATTTT. Its translation is CASSETGAALSGNTIYF. Combining the CDR3 with reference TRBV19 and TRBJ1-3 gives the whole variable domain DGGITQSPKYLFRKEGQNVTLSCEQNLNHDAMYWYRQDPGQGLRLIYYSQIVNDFQKGDIAEGYSVSREKKESFPLTVTSAQKNPTAFYLCASSETGAALSGNTIYFGEGSWLTVV.

Comment on this clone: The sample carries other DNA sequences with the same CDR3. The V call is TRBV11-2, the J call TRBJ2-1; the match to TRBD2 covers 9 bases. CDR1 is SGHAT, CDR2 FQNNGV, per germline. CDR3 length equals 15 residues. V shed 1 base, J shed 4 bases, and the junction held 2 bases outside the gene matches. The CDR3 sequence: CASSLGLAGYNEQFF. The CDR3 DNA reads as TGTGCCAGCAGCTTAGGGCTAGCGGGGTACAATGAGCAGTTCTTC.

The chain links TRBV19 to TRBJ2-5; 8 bases are shared with TRBD2. The CDR3 runs to 13 residues. Unmatched junction bases numbered 4, after V lost 5 bases and J lost 5 bases. The germline CDR1 and CDR2 sequences are LNHDA and SQIVND (reference sequence). CDR3 region: CASSPRTSETQYF. CDR3 nucleotides: TGTGCCAGTAGTCCTCGGACTAGCGAGACCCAGTACTTC.